Here is one T cell receptor beta chain with its context. The germline V and J ends were trimmed by 4 bases and 1 base, with 16 bases remaining between them. The CDR3 runs 16 residues. Germline V gene lookup returns CDR1 SGHTA and CDR2 FQGNSA. Unique molecular identifiers tagged the TCRbeta library. TCRdb independently ran MiXCR on the PCR reads; one entry per CDR3 protein. The data show fewer than 1 million distinct CDR3 sequences, with 15% to 20% seen just once and 5% held by the top ten. These data are taken from a study of T-cell reconstitution after alpha-beta-depleted transplantation in children.

V gene TRBV7-2 combines with J gene TRBJ2-5; weak D call: TRBD1 (7 bases). The sequence was collected from a male patient younger than 18 who had a stem cell transplant for acute lymphoblastic leukemia, so the T cells may come from the graft donor. The material sequenced was PBMCs, mostly from graft donor cells, taken 360 days after TCRalphabeta/CD19-depleted stem cell transplant. CDR3 sequence (DNA): TGTGCCAGCAGCTACCCTCAGGGGGGAGCCCAAGAGACCCAGTACTTC. This gives the protein CASSYPQGGAQETQYF.